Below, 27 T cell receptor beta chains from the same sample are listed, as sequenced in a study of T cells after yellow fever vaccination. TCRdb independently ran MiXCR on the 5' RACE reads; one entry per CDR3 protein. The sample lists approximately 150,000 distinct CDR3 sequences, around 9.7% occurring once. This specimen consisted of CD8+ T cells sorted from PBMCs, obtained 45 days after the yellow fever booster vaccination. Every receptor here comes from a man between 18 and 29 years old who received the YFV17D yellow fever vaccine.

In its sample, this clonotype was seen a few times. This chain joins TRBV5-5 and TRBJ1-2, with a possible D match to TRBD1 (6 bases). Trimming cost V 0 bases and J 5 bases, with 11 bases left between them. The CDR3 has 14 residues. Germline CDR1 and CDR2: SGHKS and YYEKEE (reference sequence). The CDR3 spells CASSLVEGVYGYTF. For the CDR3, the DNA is TGTGCCAGCAGCTTGGTCGAGGGGGTTTATGGCTACACCTTC.

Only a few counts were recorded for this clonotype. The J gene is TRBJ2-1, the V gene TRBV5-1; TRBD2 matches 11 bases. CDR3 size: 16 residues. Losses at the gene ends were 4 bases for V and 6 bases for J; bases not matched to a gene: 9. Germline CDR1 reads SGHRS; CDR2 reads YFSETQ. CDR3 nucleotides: TGCGCCAGCAGCGCATCTAGCGGGGGGCCTTTCAATGAGCAGTTCTTC. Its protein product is CASSASSGGPFNEQFF.

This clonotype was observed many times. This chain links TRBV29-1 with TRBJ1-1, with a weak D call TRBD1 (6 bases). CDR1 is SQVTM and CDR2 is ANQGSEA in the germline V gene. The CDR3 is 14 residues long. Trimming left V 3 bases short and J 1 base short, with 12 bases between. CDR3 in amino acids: CSVEAEGGNTEAFF. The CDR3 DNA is TGCAGCGTTGAGGCGGAAGGGGGGAACACTGAAGCTTTCTTT.

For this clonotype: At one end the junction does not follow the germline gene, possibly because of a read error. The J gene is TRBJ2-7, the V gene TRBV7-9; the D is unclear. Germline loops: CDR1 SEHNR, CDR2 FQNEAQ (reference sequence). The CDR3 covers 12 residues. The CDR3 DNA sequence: TGTGCCTGCAGCTCGTCCGGGTACGAGCAGTACTTC. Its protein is CACSSSGYEQYF.

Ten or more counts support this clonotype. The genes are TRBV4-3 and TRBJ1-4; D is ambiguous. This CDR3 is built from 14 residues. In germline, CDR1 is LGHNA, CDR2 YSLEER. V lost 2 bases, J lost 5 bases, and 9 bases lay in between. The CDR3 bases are TGCGCCAGCAGCCAAAACACGGAAAATGAAAAACTGTTTTTT. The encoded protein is CASSQNTENEKLFF.

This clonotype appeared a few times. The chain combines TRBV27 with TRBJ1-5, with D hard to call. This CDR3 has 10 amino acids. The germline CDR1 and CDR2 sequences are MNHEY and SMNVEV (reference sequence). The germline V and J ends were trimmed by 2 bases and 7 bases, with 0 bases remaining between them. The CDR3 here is CASSLQPQHF. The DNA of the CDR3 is TGTGCCAGCAGTTTACAGCCCCAGCATTTT.

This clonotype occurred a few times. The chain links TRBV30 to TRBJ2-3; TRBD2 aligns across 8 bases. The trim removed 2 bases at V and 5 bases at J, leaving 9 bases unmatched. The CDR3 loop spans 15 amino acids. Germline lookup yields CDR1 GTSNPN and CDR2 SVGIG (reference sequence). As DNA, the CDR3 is TGTGCCTGGAGTCCAACGGGGGGGCCCGGAGATACGCAGTATTTT. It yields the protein CAWSPTGGPGDTQYF. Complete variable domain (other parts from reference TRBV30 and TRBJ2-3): SQTIHQWPATLVQPVGSPLSLECTVEGTSNPNLYWYRQAAGRGLQLLFYSVGIGQISSEVPQNLSASRPQDRQFILSSKKLLLSDSGFYLCAWSPTGGPGDTQYFGPGTRLTVL.

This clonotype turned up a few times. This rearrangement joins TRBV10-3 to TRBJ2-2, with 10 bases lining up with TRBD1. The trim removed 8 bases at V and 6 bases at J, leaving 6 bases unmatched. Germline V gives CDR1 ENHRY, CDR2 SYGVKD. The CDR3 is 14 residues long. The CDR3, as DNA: TGTGCCATCTTGAGGACAGGGGGTTCCGGGGAGCTGTTTTTT. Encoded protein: CAILRTGGSGELFF.

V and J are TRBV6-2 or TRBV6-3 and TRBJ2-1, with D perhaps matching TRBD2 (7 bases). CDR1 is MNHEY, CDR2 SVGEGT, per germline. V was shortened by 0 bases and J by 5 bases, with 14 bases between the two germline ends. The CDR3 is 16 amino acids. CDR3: CASSYSGGGLNNEQFF. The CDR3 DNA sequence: TGTGCCAGCAGTTACTCAGGCGGGGGCCTTAACAATGAGCAGTTCTTC.

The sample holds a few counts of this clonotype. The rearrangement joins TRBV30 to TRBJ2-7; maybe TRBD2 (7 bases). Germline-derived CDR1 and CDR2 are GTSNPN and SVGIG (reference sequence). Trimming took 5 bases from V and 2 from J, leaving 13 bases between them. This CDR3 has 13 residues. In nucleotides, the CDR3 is TGTGCCTGGCGTTCGGGGGGCGCCTACGAGCAGTACTTC. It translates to CAWRSGGAYEQYF. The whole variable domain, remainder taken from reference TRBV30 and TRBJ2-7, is SQTIHQWPATLVQPVGSPLSLECTVEGTSNPNLYWYRQAAGRGLQLLFYSVGIGQISSEVPQNLSASRPQDRQFILSSKKLLLSDSGFYLCAWRSGGAYEQYFGPGTRLTVT.

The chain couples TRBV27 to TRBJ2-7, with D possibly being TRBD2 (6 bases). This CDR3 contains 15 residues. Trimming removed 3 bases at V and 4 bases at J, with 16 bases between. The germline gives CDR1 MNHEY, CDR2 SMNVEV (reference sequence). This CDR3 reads CASSLGRGGAYEQYV. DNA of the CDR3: TGTGCCAGCAGTTTGGGTCGGGGCGGGGCTTACGAGCAGTACGTC.

The CDR3 is CASSIALSSYEQYF. CDR3 coding DNA: TGTGCCAGTAGTATAGCGCTGAGCTCCTACGAGCAGTACTTC. The rearrangement links TRBV19 to TRBJ2-7; the D is unclear. Germline V gene data show CDR1 as LNHDA and CDR2 as SQIVND (reference sequence). The V end lost 1 base, the J end lost 0 bases, and 7 bases lay between the germline ends. The CDR3 covers 14 residues.

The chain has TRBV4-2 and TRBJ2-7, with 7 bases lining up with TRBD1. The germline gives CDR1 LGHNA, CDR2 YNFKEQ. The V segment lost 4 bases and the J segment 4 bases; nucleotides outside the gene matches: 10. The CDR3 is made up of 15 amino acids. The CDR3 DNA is TGTGCCAGCAGCCTCCAAGGATCGACAGGGTACGAGCAGTACTTC. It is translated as CASSLQGSTGYEQYF.

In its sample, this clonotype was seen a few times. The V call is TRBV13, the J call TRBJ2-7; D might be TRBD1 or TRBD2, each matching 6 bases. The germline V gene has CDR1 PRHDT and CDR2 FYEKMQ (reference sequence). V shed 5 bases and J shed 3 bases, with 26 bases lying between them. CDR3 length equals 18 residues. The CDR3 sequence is CASSITNLGGGTHYEQYF. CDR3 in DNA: TGTGCCAGCAGCATTACCAACCTTGGAGGGGGAACACACTACGAGCAGTACTTC.

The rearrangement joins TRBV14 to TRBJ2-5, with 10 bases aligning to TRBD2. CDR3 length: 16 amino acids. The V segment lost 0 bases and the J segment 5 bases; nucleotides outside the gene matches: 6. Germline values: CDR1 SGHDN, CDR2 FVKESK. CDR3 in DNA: TGTGCCAGCAGCCAAGAGCGGCTAGCGGGGGATGAGACCCAGTACTTC. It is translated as CASSQERLAGDETQYF.

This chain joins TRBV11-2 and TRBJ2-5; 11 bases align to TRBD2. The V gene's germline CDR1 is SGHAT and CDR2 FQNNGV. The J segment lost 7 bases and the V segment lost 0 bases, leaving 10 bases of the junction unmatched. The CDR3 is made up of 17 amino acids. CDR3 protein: CASSLEASGGPGGTQYF. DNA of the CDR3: TGTGCCAGCAGCTTAGAAGCTAGCGGGGGGCCTGGGGGGACCCAGTACTTC.

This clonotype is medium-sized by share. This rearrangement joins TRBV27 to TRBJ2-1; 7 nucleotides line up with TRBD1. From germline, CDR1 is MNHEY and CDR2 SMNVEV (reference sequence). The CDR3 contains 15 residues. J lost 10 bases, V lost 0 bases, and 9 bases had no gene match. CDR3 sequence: CASSLSGTERQEQFF. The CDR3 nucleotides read TGTGCCAGCAGTTTATCAGGGACAGAACGACAGGAGCAGTTCTTC.

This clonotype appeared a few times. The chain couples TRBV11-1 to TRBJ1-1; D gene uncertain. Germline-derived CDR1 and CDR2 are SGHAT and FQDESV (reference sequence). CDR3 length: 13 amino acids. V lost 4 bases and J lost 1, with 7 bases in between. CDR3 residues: CASSSGSNTEAFF. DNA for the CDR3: TGTGCCAGCAGCTCGGGTTCGAACACTGAAGCTTTCTTT.

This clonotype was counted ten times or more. DNA of the CDR3: TGTGCCAGCAGTACCGGGACTCGGGGTATTTACGAGCAGTACTTC. It codes for CASSTGTRGIYEQYF. The chain carries TRBV7-2 and TRBJ2-7; perhaps TRBD2 as D (6 bases). This CDR3 has 15 residues. Per the germline V gene, CDR1 is SGHTA and CDR2 is FQGNSA. With 6 bases removed from V and 4 bases from J, the gap between germline ends came to 19 bases.

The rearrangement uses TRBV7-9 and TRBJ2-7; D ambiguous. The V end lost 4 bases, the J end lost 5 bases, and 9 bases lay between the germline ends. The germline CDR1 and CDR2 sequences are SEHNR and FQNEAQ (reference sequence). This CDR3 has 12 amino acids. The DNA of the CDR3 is TGTGCCAGCAGCTACCTAGGGAACGAGCAGTACGTC. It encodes CASSYLGNEQYV.

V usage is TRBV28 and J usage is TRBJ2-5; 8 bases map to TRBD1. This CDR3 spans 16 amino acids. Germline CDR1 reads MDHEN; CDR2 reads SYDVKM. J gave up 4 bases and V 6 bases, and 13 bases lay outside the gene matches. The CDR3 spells CASSRSGRGLGETQYF. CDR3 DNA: TGTGCCAGCAGCCGATCGGGCAGGGGGCTAGGAGAGACCCAGTACTTC.

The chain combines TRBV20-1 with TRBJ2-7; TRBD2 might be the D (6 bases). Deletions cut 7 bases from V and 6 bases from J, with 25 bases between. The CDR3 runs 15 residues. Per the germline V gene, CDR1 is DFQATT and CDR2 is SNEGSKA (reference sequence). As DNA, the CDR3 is TGCAGTGTCACAACCTTCCCCGTGGAGGGGCGCGAGCAGTACTTC. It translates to CSVTTFPVEGREQYF.

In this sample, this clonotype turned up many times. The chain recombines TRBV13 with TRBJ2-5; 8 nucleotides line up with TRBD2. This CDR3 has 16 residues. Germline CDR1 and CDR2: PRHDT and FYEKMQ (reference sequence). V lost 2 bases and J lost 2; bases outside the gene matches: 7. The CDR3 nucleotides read TGTGCCAGCAGCTTACTCCGTACGGGAGGGCAAGAGACCCAGTACTTC. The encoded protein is CASSLLRTGGQETQYF.

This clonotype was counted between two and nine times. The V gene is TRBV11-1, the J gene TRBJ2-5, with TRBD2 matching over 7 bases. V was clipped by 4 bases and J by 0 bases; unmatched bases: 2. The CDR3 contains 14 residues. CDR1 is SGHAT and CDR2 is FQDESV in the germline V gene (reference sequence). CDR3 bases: TGTGCCAGCAGCTATGCGGGGGACCAAGAGACCCAGTACTTC. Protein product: CASSYAGDQETQYF.

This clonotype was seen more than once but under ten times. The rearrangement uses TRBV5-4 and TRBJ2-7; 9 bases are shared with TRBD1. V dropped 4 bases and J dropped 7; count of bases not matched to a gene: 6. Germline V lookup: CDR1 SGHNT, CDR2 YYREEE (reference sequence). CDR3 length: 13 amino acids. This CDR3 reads CASSEGQGIEQYV. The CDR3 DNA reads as TGTGCCAGCAGCGAGGGACAGGGAATTGAGCAGTACGTC.

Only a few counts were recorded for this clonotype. DNA for the CDR3: TGCAGCGTAATAGGGGGACAGGGCACAGATACGCAGTATTTT. Protein sequence: CSVIGGQGTDTQYF. The gene calls are TRBV29-1 and TRBJ2-3, with 8 bases fitting TRBD1. Looked up from germline, CDR1 is SQVTM and CDR2 is ANQGSEA. The CDR3 is made up of 14 amino acids. The V gene end was trimmed by 6 bases and the J gene end by 1 base; junction bases not matched to a gene: 6.

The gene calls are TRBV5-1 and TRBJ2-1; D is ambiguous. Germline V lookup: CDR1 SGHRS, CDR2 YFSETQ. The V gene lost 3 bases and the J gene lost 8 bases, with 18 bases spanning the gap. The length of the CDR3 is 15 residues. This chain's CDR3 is CASSSNPVLVDEQFF. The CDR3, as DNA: TGCGCCAGCAGCTCGAATCCGGTTCTGGTCGATGAGCAGTTCTTC.